This entry lists 10 T cell receptor beta chains sequenced from one sample in a study of blood T cell repertoires in COVID-19. Repertoires were generated with immunoSEQ multiplex PCR, while TCRdb's copy carries only in-frame clones and drops some. In the table there are 450,000 to 500,000 clones, approximately 83% of which are singletons. Source material: peripheral blood. These receptors all stem from a human donor in a cohort sampled during active COVID-19.

This clone was counted once. This chain links TRBV7-9 with TRBJ2-5; maybe TRBD2 (5 bases). Trimming pared 3 bases from V and 2 bases from J, leaving 10 bases between. The CDR3 is made up of 14 amino acids. Per the germline V gene, CDR1 is SEHNR and CDR2 is FQNEAQ (reference sequence). CDR3 in DNA: TGTGCCAGCAGCTTTCAACTAGTACAAGAGACCCAGTACTTC. Amino acid sequence: CASSFQLVQETQYF.

The chain combines TRBV27 with TRBJ2-2; the D is unclear. The CDR3 sequence is 14 residues long. The V gene's germline CDR1 is MNHEY and CDR2 SMNVEV (reference sequence). V was pared by 5 bases and J by 4 bases, with 11 bases between. The CDR3 is CASSPIESTGELFF. CDR3 bases: TGTGCCAGCAGTCCGATCGAGAGCACCGGGGAGCTGTTTTTT.

This rearrangement joins TRBV6-2 or TRBV6-3 to TRBJ2-7; 7 bases are shared with TRBD2. The germline V gene encodes CDR1 MNHEY and CDR2 SVGEGT. CDR3 length: 16 residues. J was trimmed by 5 bases and V by 2 bases; bases with no gene match: 12. The chain's CDR3 is CASSYIPGAGYDEQYF. The CDR3 DNA follows: TGTGCCAGCAGTTACATCCCGGGAGCGGGGTATGACGAGCAGTACTTC.

V gene TRBV20-1 combines with J gene TRBJ1-4; tentative D call: TRBD1 (5 bases). The CDR3 is 11 amino acids. Deletions cut 6 bases from V and 5 bases from J, with 7 bases between. Germline CDR1 reads DFQATT; CDR2 reads SNEGSKA (reference sequence). The CDR3 bases are TGCAGTGCGGAGGGGAATGAAAAACTGTTTTTT. Its protein is CSAEGNEKLFF.

The V gene is TRBV7-2, the J gene TRBJ1-5; D remains ambiguous. The V gene's germline CDR1 is SGHTA and CDR2 FQGNSA. The CDR3 is 13 amino acids. V was clipped by 7 bases and J by 2 bases, with 9 bases between them. The CDR3 loop reads CASTPAGNQPQHF. The CDR3 bases are TGTGCCAGCACCCCTGCGGGCAATCAGCCCCAGCATTTT.

The chain combines TRBV9 with TRBJ1-6; D unclear. Germline V CDR1 and CDR2: SGDLS, YYNGEE. The V end lost 0 bases, the J end lost 9 bases, and 10 bases lay between the germline ends. The CDR3 runs 14 residues. This CDR3 reads CASSVGPPSSPLHF. The DNA of the CDR3 is TGTGCCAGCAGCGTAGGTCCTCCTAGTTCACCCCTCCACTTT.

This chain joins TRBV11-2 and TRBJ1-1; tentatively, D is TRBD1 (5 bases). Trimming left V 7 bases short and J 1 base short, with 7 bases between. The CDR3 is made up of 12 amino acids. Germline assignment: CDR1 SGHAT and CDR2 FQNNGV. The CDR3 spells CASNRRNTEAFF. In DNA, the CDR3 is TGTGCCAGCAACAGGAGGAACACTGAAGCTTTCTTT.

This chain joins TRBV18 and TRBJ2-7; TRBD1 matches 9 bases. This CDR3 is 15 amino acids long. Germline V gene sequence: CDR1 KGHSH, CDR2 LQKENI. The J segment lost 2 bases and the V segment lost 3 bases, leaving 5 bases of the junction unmatched. The CDR3 sequence: CASSPGTGSAYEQYF. The CDR3, as DNA: TGTGCCAGCTCACCGGGGACAGGGAGTGCCTACGAGCAGTACTTC.

The J gene is TRBJ2-7, the V gene TRBV4-2, with D possibly being TRBD2 (6 bases). Trimming removed 0 bases at V and 3 bases at J, with 18 bases between. Germline loops: CDR1 LGHNA, CDR2 YNFKEQ. This CDR3 contains 17 residues. In DNA form, the CDR3 reads TGTGCCAGCAGCCAAGATCCCGGGAGTACGGCCTTCTACGAGCAGTACTTC. Translated, it gives CASSQDPGSTAFYEQYF.

The rearrangement joins TRBV7-2 to TRBJ1-2; TRBD1 agrees at 8 bases. From germline, CDR1 is SGHTA and CDR2 FQGNSA. V was clipped by 6 bases and J by 4 bases; unmatched bases: 4. The CDR3 runs 13 residues. The CDR3 region is CASSLTGGYGYTF. DNA for the CDR3: TGTGCCAGCAGTCTTACAGGGGGCTATGGCTACACCTTC.